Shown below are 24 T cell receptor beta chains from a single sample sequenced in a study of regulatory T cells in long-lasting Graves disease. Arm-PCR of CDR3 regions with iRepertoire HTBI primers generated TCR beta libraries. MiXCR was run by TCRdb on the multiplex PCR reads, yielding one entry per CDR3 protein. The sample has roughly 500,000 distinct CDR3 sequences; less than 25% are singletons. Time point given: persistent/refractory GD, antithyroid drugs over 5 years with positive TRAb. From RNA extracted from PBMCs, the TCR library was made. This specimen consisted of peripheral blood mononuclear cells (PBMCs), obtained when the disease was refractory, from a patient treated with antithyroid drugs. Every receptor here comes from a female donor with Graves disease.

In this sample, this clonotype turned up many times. The DNA for the CDR3 is TGTGCCAGTAGTTCCCTGTTCGGAGGACACTTCCCCCCTGGTGCGGCTTTCTTT. The encoded protein is CASSSLFGGHFPPGAAFF. V usage is TRBV19 and J usage is TRBJ1-1; D is perhaps TRBD1 (5 bases). This CDR3 is 18 amino acids long. Trimming took 5 bases from V and 11 from J, leaving 33 bases between them. Germline lookup yields CDR1 LNHDA and CDR2 SQIVND (reference sequence).

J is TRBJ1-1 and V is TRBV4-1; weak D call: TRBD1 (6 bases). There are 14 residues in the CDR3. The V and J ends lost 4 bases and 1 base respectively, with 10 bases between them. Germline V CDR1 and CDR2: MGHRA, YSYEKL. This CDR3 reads CASSPQGWNTEAFF. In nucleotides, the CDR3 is TGCGCCAGCAGCCCACAGGGTTGGAACACTGAAGCTTTCTTT.

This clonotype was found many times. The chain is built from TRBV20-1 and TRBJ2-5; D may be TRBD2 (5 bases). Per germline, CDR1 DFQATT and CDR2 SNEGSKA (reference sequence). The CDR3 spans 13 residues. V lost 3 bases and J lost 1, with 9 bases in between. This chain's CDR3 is CSARDAGQETQYF. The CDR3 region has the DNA TGCAGTGCTAGGGACGCGGGCCAAGAGACCCAGTACTTC.

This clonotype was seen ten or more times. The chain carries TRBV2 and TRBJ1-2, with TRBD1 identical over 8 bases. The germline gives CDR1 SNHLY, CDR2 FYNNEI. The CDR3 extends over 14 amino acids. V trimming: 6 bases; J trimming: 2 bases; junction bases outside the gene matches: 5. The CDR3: CASRGRQGNYGYTF. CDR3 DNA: TGTGCCAGCAGGGGTAGACAGGGGAACTATGGCTACACCTTC.

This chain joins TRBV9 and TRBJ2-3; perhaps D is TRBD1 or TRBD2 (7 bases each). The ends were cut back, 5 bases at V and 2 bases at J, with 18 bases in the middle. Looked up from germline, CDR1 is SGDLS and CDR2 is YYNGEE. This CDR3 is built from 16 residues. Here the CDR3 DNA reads TGTGCCAGCAGTCCAAGGGAGGGGGCTTACACAGATACGCAGTATTTT. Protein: CASSPREGAYTDTQYF.

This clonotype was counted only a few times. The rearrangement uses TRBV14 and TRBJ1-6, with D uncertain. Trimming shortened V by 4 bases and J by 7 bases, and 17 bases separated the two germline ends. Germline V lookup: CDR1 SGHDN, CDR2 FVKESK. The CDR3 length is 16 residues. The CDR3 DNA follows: TGTGCCAGCAGCCCCGTATGGGAGGGTCTGAATTCACCCCTCCACTTT. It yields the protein CASSPVWEGLNSPLHF.

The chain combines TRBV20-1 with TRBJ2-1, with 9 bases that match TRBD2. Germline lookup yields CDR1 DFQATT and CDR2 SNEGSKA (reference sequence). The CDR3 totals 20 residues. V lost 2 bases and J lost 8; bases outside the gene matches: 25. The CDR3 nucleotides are TGCAGTGCTAGACCACTTCGACAGGCGTCTATCCTAGCGGGGATATATGAGCAGTTCTTC. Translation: CSARPLRQASILAGIYEQFF.

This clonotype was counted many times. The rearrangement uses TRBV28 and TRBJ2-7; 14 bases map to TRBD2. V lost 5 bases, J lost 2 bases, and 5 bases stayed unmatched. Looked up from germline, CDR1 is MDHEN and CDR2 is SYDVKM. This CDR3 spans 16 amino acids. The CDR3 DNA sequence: TGTGCCAGCAGTGGACTAGCGGGAGGCTTGGCCTACGAGCAGTACTTC. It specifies CASSGLAGGLAYEQYF.

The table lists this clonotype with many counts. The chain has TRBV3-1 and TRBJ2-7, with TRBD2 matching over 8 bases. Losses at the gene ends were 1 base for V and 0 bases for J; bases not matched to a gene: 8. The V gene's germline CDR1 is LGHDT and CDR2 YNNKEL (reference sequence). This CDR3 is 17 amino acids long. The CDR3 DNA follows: TGTGCCAGCAGCCAAGGGCCCCTCACTAGCGGCTCCTACGAGCAGTACTTC. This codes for CASSQGPLTSGSYEQYF.

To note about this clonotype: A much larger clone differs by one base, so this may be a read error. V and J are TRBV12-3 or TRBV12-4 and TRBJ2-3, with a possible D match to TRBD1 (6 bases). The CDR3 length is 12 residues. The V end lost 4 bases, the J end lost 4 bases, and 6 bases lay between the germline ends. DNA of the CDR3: TGTGCCAGCAGTTCAGGGGCAGATACGCAGTATTTT. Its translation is CASSSGADTQYF.

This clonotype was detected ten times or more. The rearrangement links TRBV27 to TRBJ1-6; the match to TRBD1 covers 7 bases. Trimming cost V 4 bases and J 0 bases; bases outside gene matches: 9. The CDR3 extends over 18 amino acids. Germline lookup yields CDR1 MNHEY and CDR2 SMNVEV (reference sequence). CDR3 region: CASSSSRQGSSYNSPLHF. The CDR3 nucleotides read TGTGCCAGCAGTTCCAGCAGACAGGGTAGCTCCTATAATTCACCCCTCCACTTT.

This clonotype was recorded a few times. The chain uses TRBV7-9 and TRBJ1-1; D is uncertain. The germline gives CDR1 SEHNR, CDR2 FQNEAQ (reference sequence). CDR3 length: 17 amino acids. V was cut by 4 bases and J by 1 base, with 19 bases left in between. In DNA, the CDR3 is TGTGCCAGCAGCTCCTCAGGCCTAGATGGGCAGAACACTGAAGCTTTCTTT. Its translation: CASSSSGLDGQNTEAFF. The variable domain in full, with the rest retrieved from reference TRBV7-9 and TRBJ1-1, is DTGVSQNPRHKITKRGQNVTFRCDPISEHNRLYWYRQTLGQGPEFLTYFQNEAQLEKSRLLSDRFSAERPKGSFSTLEIQRTEQGDSAMYLCASSSSGLDGQNTEAFFGQGTRLTVV.

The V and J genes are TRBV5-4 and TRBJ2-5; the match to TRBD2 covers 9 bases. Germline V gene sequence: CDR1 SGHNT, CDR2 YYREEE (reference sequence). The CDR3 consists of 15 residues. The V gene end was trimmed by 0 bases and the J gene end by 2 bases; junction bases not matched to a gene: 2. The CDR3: CASSLDLAGQETQYF. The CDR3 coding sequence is TGTGCCAGCAGCTTGGATCTAGCGGGACAAGAGACCCAGTACTTC.

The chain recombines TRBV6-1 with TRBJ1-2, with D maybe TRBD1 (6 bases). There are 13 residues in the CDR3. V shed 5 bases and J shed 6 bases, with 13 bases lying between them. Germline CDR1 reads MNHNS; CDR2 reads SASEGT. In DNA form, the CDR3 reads TGTGCCAGCAGTCTACAGGGAGCCGATGGCTACACCTTC. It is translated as CASSLQGADGYTF.

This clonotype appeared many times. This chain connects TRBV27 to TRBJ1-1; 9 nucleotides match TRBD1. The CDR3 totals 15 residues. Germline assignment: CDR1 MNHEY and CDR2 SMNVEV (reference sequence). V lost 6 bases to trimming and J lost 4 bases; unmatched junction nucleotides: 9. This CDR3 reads CASRADRGLFTEAFF. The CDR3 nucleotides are TGTGCCAGCAGAGCCGACAGGGGGTTGTTCACTGAAGCTTTCTTT.

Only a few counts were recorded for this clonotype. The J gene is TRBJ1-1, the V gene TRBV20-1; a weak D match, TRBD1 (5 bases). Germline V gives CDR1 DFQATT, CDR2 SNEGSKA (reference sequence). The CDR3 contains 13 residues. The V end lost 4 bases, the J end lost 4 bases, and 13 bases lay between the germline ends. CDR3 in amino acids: CSAKGILATEAFF. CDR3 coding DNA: TGCAGTGCTAAGGGGATCTTGGCCACTGAAGCTTTCTTT.

The chain's CDR3 is CASSLRREVGETQYF. Written as DNA, the CDR3 is TGTGCCAGCAGCTTAAGGCGGGAGGTGGGAGAGACCCAGTACTTC. The chain has TRBV7-3 and TRBJ2-5; 8 bases are shared with TRBD2. V was pared by 1 base and J by 4 bases, with 5 bases of the junction left unmatched. This CDR3 is built from 15 residues. Germline V gene data show CDR1 as SGHTA and CDR2 as FQGTGA.

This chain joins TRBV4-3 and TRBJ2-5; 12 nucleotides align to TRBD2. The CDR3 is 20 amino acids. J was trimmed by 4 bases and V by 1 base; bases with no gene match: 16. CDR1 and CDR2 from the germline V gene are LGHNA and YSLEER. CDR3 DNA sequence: TGCGCCAGCAGCCAAGTGCTGGGGGGGGAGACTAGCGGGAGATCAGAGACCCAGTACTTC. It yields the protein CASSQVLGGETSGRSETQYF.

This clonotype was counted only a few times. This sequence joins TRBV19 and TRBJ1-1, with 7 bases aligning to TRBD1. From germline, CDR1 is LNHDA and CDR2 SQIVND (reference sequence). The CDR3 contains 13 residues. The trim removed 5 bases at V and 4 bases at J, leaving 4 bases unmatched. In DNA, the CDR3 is TGTGCCAGTAGTCCCGGGACAGTCACTGAAGCTTTCTTT. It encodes CASSPGTVTEAFF.

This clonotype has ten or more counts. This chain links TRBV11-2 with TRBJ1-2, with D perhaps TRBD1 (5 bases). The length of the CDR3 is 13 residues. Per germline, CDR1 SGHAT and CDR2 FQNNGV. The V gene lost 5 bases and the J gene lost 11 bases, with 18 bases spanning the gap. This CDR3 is CASSPGLNLEYTF. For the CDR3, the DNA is TGTGCCAGCAGCCCGGGACTCAACCTGGAGTACACCTTC.

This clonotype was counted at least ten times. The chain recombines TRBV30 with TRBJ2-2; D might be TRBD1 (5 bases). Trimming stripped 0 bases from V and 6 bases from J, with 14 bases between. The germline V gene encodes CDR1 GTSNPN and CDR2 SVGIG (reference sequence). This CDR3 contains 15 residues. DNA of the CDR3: TGTGCCTGGAGTGTACGCAGGGTCGGTTCCGGGGAGCTGTTTTTT. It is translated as CAWSVRRVGSGELFF.

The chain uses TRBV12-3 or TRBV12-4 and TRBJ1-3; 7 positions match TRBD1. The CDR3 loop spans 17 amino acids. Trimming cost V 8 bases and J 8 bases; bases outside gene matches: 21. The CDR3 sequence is CASRVGGGGGVVDTIYF. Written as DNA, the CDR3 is TGTGCCAGCCGGGTAGGAGGAGGAGGGGGCGTCGTGGACACCATATATTTT.

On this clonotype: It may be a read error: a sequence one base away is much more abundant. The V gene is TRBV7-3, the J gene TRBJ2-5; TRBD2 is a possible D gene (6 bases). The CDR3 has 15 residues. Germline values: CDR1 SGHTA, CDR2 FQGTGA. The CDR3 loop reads CASSLPGSGEETRYF. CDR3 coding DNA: TGTGCCAGCAGCCTACCTGGCTCGGGGGAAGAAACCCGGTACTTC.

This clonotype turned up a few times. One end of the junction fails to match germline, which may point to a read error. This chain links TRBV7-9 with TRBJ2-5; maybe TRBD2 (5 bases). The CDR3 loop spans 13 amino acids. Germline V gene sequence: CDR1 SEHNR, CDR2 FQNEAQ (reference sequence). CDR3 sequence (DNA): TGCGCCAGCAGCTTGATGGGAGAAGAGACCCAGTACTTC. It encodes CASSLMGEETQYF.